Given below is one TCR beta chain in context. These data come from a study of identical twins. Looked up from germline, CDR1 is LGHDT and CDR2 is YNNKEL (reference sequence). There are 17 residues in the CDR3. Trimming took off 3 bases at V and 3 bases at J, with 20 bases between the two ends. TCRdb processed the 5' RACE reads anew with MiXCR; each CDR3 protein has one entry. The repertoire holds hundreds of thousands of distinct CDR3 sequences, 21% seen once, with around 4.5% in the top ten. This sample also belongs to another study, concerning T cells expressing NK-cell markers. In that study: Topping the CD3+CD56-NKG2C+ fraction as well were these clonotypes, in a few donors.

The clonotype comes from a woman aged 18-35 years in good health. The rearrangement links TRBV3-1 to TRBJ2-5; D is possibly TRBD1 (6 bases). The sequenced sample consisted of PBMCs. CDR3 nucleotide sequence: TGTGCCAGCAGCCAGGTGACAGGTGGGCCGCCGAAAGAGACCCAGTACTTC. Protein product: CASSQVTGGPPKETQYF.